This record looks at one T cell receptor (beta chain) sequence and its context. This sample stems from a study of blood T cell repertoires in COVID-19. Study in general: The study drew acute and convalescent COVID-19 samples from the United States, Italy and Spain. From T cells, B-cell-depleted T cells, or PBMCs came the material, which was cDNA or gDNA.

The assay was immunoSEQ multiplex PCR, and TCRdb's table has in-frame clones only and misses some. This sample has some 78,000 clones, with about 90% found just once. The germline V gene has CDR1 KGHSH and CDR2 LQKENI. Trimming left V 4 bases short and J 4 bases short, with 6 bases between. The CDR3 totals 12 residues. This TCR was sampled from a woman between 50 and 59 years old in a cohort sampled during active COVID-19. Sequencing was done on a sample of peripheral blood. V and J are TRBV18 and TRBJ2-3; D gene ambiguous. The DNA of the CDR3 is TGTGCCAGCTCACGAGTTTCAGATACGCAGTATTTT. This sequence encodes CASSRVSDTQYF.